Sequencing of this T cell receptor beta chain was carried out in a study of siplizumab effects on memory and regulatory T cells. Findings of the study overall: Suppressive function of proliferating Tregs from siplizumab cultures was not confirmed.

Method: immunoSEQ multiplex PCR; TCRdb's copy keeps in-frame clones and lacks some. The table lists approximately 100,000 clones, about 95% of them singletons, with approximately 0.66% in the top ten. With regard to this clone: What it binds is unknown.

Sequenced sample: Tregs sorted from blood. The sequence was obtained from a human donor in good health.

CDR3 sequence reads: CASSPSGRADTQYF. CDR3 in DNA: TGTGCCAGCAGTCCTAGCGGGAGGGCGGATACGCAGTATTTT. The chain employs TRBV14 and TRBJ2-3, with 12 bases lining up with TRBD2. CDR3 size: 14 residues. Looked up from germline, CDR1 is SGHDN and CDR2 is FVKESK. V lost 6 bases, J lost 6 bases, and 4 bases stayed unmatched.